This T cell receptor (beta chain) was recorded in a study of OX40 agonist ivuxolimab in advanced cancers. Concerning the study at large: Ivuxolimab, which targeted the costimulatory receptor OX40 (CD134), was an agonistic, fully human IgG2 monoclonal antibody. Intravenous ivuxolimab was administered to patients every 2 weeks at six dose levels: 0.01, 0.1, 0.3, 1.5, 3 and 10 mg/kg. Among the roughly 52 dose-escalation patients, about 20 had hepatocellular carcinoma, about 15 melanoma, 9 renal cell carcinoma and 9 head and neck cancer. In the dose-escalation cohort, 75% to 85% of patients were male, and the mean age was around 60 years with a range of 23 to 79. Prior anti-PD-1, anti-PD-L1 or anti-CTLA-4 therapy was permitted, and approximately 40% of dose-escalation patients had received checkpoint inhibitors. Partial responses occurred in three dose-escalation patients: two with cutaneous melanoma and one with hepatocellular carcinoma. The purpose of peripheral TCRbeta sequencing was to test whether ivuxolimab changed TCR sequence diversity and led to clonal T-cell expansion. The paper covers the monotherapy dose-escalation part of the phase I ivuxolimab trial, which included N of about 56 patients.

CDR1 is given as LNHDA and CDR2 as SQIVND, both from the germline V gene (reference sequence). The CDR3, cysteine through phenylalanine, is 15 amino acids long. CDR3 DNA is the only sequence kept; it has 45 bases, read in frame from the first base. V is clipped by 3 bases and J by 0 bases, and the sequence between their germline boundaries is 9 bases long. What the authors observed across the whole study: After ivuxolimab, expanded clones were on average more numerous among CD8+ T cells than among CD4+ T cells. Low levels of normalized T-cell clonal expansion were also seen in some nonresponding patients. Which antigens the clonally expanded peripheral T cells were specific for was not determined. Partial responders in the 0.1-3.0 mg/kg groups had among the lowest normalized peripheral clonal expansion, especially among CD8+ T cells. At doses of 0.1 to 3.0 mg/kg, clonal expansion of both CD4+ and CD8+ blood T cells was observed from baseline to week 6.

The trial excluded patients who had a history of autoimmune disease or who were on systemic immunosuppression. In every dose cohort, peripheral blood was drawn for TCR sequencing at baseline, cycle 4 day 1, and cycle 7 day 1. Samples were obtained from an open-label, multicenter, first-in-human phase I dose-escalation trial of ivuxolimab. Adults with locally advanced or metastatic melanoma, renal cell carcinoma, hepatocellular carcinoma or head and neck squamous cell carcinoma were enrolled in the trial. CD4+ and CD8+ T cells were sorted separately from peripheral blood before TCR sequencing. To sequence the TCRbeta CDR3 region, genomic DNA was isolated from the sorted cells. TCRbeta CDR3 regions were sequenced using the immunoSEQ Assay. TCRdb carries this immuneACCESS record with in-frame sequences only. Its versions omit some clonotypes, under half of them owing to an unresolved V gene in the studies checked, with the rest unexplained. In this sample the table shows 75,000 to 95,000 clones, over 80% of which occur a single time. The ten largest clonotypes hold 6% to 7.5% of the sample.

Notes on this clone: Its antigen specificity is not known. Base-call qualities are not available, and no considerably larger clone is one nucleotide away.

The starting material was CD4+ or CD8+ T cells sorted from blood, obtained in a trial of the OX40 agonist ivuxolimab. The rearrangement joined TRBV19 to TRBJ2-1; TRBD2 is possibly the D segment (5 matching bases). This TCR was recovered from an adult with an advanced solid tumor such as melanoma, head and neck, liver or kidney cancer. The nucleotides are TGTGCCAGTAGTATGACGGGGAGCTCCTACAATGAGCAGTTCTTC. This encodes CASSMTGSSYNEQFF.